This TCR beta chain comes out of a study of blood T cell repertoires in COVID-19. Overall study: Material from acute and convalescent COVID-19 was sourced from the United States, Italy and Spain.

Repertoires were generated with immunoSEQ multiplex PCR, while TCRdb's copy carries only in-frame clones and drops some. The repertoire holds 80,000 to 95,000 clones, about 86% seen once, with 44% in the top ten. There are a few counts of this clone. CDR1 is LGHDT and CDR2 is YNNKEL in the germline V gene (reference sequence). Trimming stripped 2 bases from V and 2 bases from J, with 6 bases between. This CDR3 spans 13 amino acids. The gene calls are TRBV3-1 (or the pseudogene TRBV3-2) and TRBJ2-5; D might be TRBD2 (5 bases). The source of this sequence is a man older than 75 with acute or convalescent COVID-19. The sample consisted of peripheral blood. CDR3: CASSQRGQETQYF. Here the CDR3 DNA reads TGTGCCAGCAGCCAACGGGGTCAAGAGACCCAGTACTTC.